The 18 T cell receptor beta chains below were found in one sample sequenced in a study of multiple sclerosis patients with progressive multifocal leukoencephalopathy. TCRdb's table, derived via immunoSEQ multiplex PCR, lists solely in-frame clones and lacks some. The sample includes 30,000 or so clones, around 91% of them seen just once. As to time point: around 13 months of natalizumab therapy. Sequenced here: PBMCs, sampled from a patient treated with natalizumab. The receptor set was obtained from a human donor with multiple sclerosis.

The chain employs TRBV28 and TRBJ1-5, with TRBD1 as a possible D gene (6 bases). The CDR3 sequence is 13 residues long. Trimming pared 7 bases from V and 6 bases from J, leaving 13 bases between. CDR1 MDHEN and CDR2 SYDVKM come from the germline V gene. Here the CDR3 DNA reads TGTGCCAGCACCGACAGGCGCGGTCAGCCCCAGCATTTT. Amino acids: CASTDRRGQPQHF.

The chain employs TRBV25-1 and TRBJ2-5, with D possibly called TRBD1 or TRBD2 (6 bases each). The J call may be faulty, since TRBJ2-7 better matches the DNA end. This CDR3 contains 16 residues. Germline CDR1 is MGHDK and CDR2 is SYGVNS. Written as DNA, the CDR3 is TGTGCCAGCAGTGAGCAAGGGGGGCATGACTCCTACGAGCAGTACTTC. It specifies CASSEQGGHDSYEQYF.

The genes are TRBV29-1 and TRBJ2-2; perhaps TRBD2 as D (6 bases). V was cut by 3 bases and J by 4 bases, with 9 bases left in between. Germline loops: CDR1 SQVTM, CDR2 ANQGSEA. The CDR3 loop spans 13 amino acids. The CDR3 sequence: CSVEEGITGELFF. The CDR3, as DNA: TGCAGCGTTGAGGAGGGCATCACCGGGGAGCTGTTTTTT.

On this clone: Within the sample, other DNA sequences also encode this same CDR3. The chain couples TRBV7-9 to TRBJ1-1; weak D call: TRBD1 (6 bases). V was pared by 6 bases and J by 5 bases, with 19 bases between. Looked up from germline, CDR1 is SEHNR and CDR2 is FQNEAQ (reference sequence). There are 15 residues in the CDR3. The CDR3 nucleotides read TGTGCCAGCAGGCCCCGGGGGCTTGGGGTGACTGAAGCTTTCTTT. Protein sequence: CASRPRGLGVTEAFF.

V gene TRBV18 combines with J gene TRBJ2-7; D remains unclear. Germline loops: CDR1 KGHSH, CDR2 LQKENI. The CDR3 length is 12 residues. Trimming cost V 2 bases and J 4 bases, with 6 bases left between them. CDR3: CASSPVGYEQYF. The CDR3 DNA follows: TGTGCCAGCTCACCAGTGGGATACGAGCAGTACTTC.

The rearrangement links TRBV4-1 to TRBJ2-1; D possibly corresponds to TRBD2 (6 bases). CDR1 and CDR2 from the germline V gene are MGHRA and YSYEKL. The ends were cut back, 4 bases at V and 5 bases at J, with 12 bases in the middle. The CDR3 is 14 amino acids. CDR3 sequence reads: CASSRTGGDNEQFF. The CDR3 DNA follows: TGCGCCAGCAGCCGTACTGGAGGGGACAATGAGCAGTTCTTC.

The chain uses TRBV6-1 and TRBJ2-7, with D tentatively TRBD2 (6 bases). CDR1 is MNHNS, CDR2 SASEGT, per germline. This CDR3 has 15 residues. The V end lost 1 base, the J end lost 2 bases, and 12 bases lay between the germline ends. The CDR3: CASSEEEGGPYEQYF. The DNA for the CDR3 is TGTGCCAGCAGTGAAGAGGAGGGTGGCCCCTACGAGCAGTACTTC.

This clone was seen only once. The chain carries TRBV6-5 and TRBJ1-3; D gene ambiguous. CDR3 length: 13 residues. The germline V and J ends were trimmed by 8 bases and 0 bases, with 8 bases remaining between them. Germline assignment: CDR1 MNHEY and CDR2 SVGAGI. The CDR3 sequence is CASADNSGNTIYF. The CDR3 bases are TGTGCCAGCGCAGACAACTCTGGAAACACCATATATTTT.

The rearrangement uses TRBV9 and TRBJ2-5, with 10 positions matching TRBD1. Per germline, CDR1 SGDLS and CDR2 YYNGEE. The CDR3 is made up of 16 amino acids. The trim removed 3 bases at V and 3 bases at J, leaving 8 bases unmatched. CDR3: CASSALGGQGKETQYF. CDR3 coding DNA: TGTGCCAGCAGCGCCCTCGGGGGACAGGGGAAAGAGACCCAGTACTTC.

V and J are TRBV5-1 and TRBJ2-7; 9 bases are a match to TRBD1. The ends lost 4 bases at V and 3 bases at J; junction bases unmatched: 2. The germline V gene has CDR1 SGHRS and CDR2 YFSETQ. CDR3 length: 13 residues. The CDR3 nucleotides are TGCGCCAGCAGCGGGGGACAGGGCTACGAGCAGTACTTC. Protein: CASSGGQGYEQYF.

The V and J genes are TRBV29-1 and TRBJ1-5; 7 bases line up with TRBD1. The ends lost 6 bases at V and 2 bases at J; junction bases unmatched: 7. This CDR3 region has 14 residues. CDR1 SQVTM and CDR2 ANQGSEA come from the germline V gene. DNA of the CDR3: TGCAGCGTCACCACAGGGGATGGCAATCAGCCCCAGCATTTT. Residues: CSVTTGDGNQPQHF.

The rearrangement uses TRBV5-8 and TRBJ1-2; no clear D. V was cut by 0 bases and J by 1 base, with 22 bases left in between. This CDR3 has 19 residues. Germline lookup yields CDR1 SGHTS and CDR2 YDEGEE. The CDR3 protein is CASSLVPFAPSSINYGYTF. The CDR3 bases are TGTGCCAGCAGCTTGGTCCCTTTCGCCCCCTCGAGCATTAACTATGGCTACACCTTC.

The chain uses TRBV5-1 and TRBJ2-7, with TRBD1 identical over 9 bases. The CDR3 is 16 amino acids. Germline V CDR1 and CDR2: SGHRS, YFSETQ. The trim removed 3 bases at V and 5 bases at J, leaving 12 bases unmatched. The CDR3 DNA follows: TGCGCCAGCAGCTCCACAGGGGGCGAATACGGAAACGAGCAGTACTTC. Residues: CASSSTGGEYGNEQYF.

The chain combines TRBV5-6 with TRBJ2-5; D tentatively fits TRBD1 or TRBD2 (5 bases each). Germline CDR1 is SGHDT and CDR2 is YYEEEE. The CDR3 extends over 16 amino acids. Trimming stripped 0 bases from V and 2 bases from J, with 14 bases between. CDR3 in DNA: TGTGCCAGCAGCTTGGGGGTCGGGGCAACGCAAGAGACCCAGTACTTC. It translates to CASSLGVGATQETQYF.

The rearrangement joins TRBV5-4 to TRBJ2-3; 10 nucleotides line up with TRBD2. V dropped 5 bases and J dropped 3; count of bases not matched to a gene: 3. Germline CDR1 and CDR2: SGHNT and YYREEE (reference sequence). The CDR3 is 14 amino acids. CDR3 in DNA: TGTGCCAGCAGACTAGCGGGGTTAACAGATACGCAGTATTTT. It codes for CASRLAGLTDTQYF. Supplemented by reference TRBV5-4 and TRBJ2-3, the full variable domain reads ETGVTQSPTHLIKTRGQQVTLRCSSQSGHNTVSWYQQALGQGPQFIFQYYREEENGRGNFPPRFSGLQFPNYSSELNVNALELDDSALYLCASRLAGLTDTQYFGPGTRLTVL.

V is TRBV4-2 and J is TRBJ1-1; D gene uncertain. The CDR3 is 14 amino acids. V gave up 4 bases and J gave up 5 bases, with 14 bases separating them. CDR1 is LGHNA and CDR2 is YNFKEQ in the germline V gene. CDR3 sequence: CASSPLGPGTEAFF. The CDR3 nucleotides are TGTGCCAGCAGCCCCTTGGGTCCGGGGACTGAAGCTTTCTTT.

This chain joins TRBV6-5 and TRBJ2-3; 9 positions match TRBD1. Trimming cost V 0 bases and J 13 bases; bases outside gene matches: 5. This CDR3 has 13 amino acids. Germline loops: CDR1 MNHEY, CDR2 SVGAGI. DNA of the CDR3: TGTGCCAGCAGTTACTCGGGACAGGGTCAAGAGTATTTT. Encoded protein: CASSYSGQGQEYF.

This clone has a single count. The V call is TRBV6-5, the J call TRBJ1-4; D may be TRBD1 (5 bases). Trimming removed 5 bases from V and 4 bases from J, with 14 bases in between. The CDR3 is 15 amino acids. Germline CDR1 and CDR2: MNHEY and SVGAGI. DNA for the CDR3: TGTGCCAGCAGTGTACAGCAGGGAAATAATGAAAAACTGTTTTTT. Translation gives CASSVQQGNNEKLFF.